The rows below give T cell receptor beta chains drawn from one sample of a study of blood T cell repertoires in COVID-19. Measured with immunoSEQ multiplex PCR; TCRdb has only the in-frame clones, and not every one. The top ten hold approximately 17% of the sample, which has roughly 350,000 clones, around 90% seen once. Input material: PBMCs or T cells enriched from blood (not recorded which). The receptors come from a woman in her thirties who had recovered from COVID-19. The CDR3 runs from the conserved cysteine through the conserved F or W. D genes are given only for firm matches. Clone size is shown for a subset of rows, as once, few, many or a class of expanded clone.

clone size,J gene,D gene,V gene,CDR3 DNA,CDR3 protein
.,TRBJ2-7,TRBD2,TRBV11-3,TGTGCCAGCAGCTTTTTGGGCGGGGGGTCCTACGAGCAGTACTTC,CASSFLGGGSYEQYF
.,TRBJ2-7,.,TRBV5-1,TGCGCCAGCAGCTTGGCCCGTGGAGGGACCTACGAGCAGTACTTC,CASSLARGGTYEQYF
.,TRBJ1-1,.,TRBV20-1,TGCAGTGCTAGGAGGACAGCAGAAGCTTTCTTT,CSARRTAEAFF
.,TRBJ1-4,TRBD1,TRBV28,TGTGCCAGCAGTTTGGGACAGGGAAATGAAAAACTGTTTTTT,CASSLGQGNEKLFF
.,TRBJ2-2,TRBD1,TRBV7-6,TGTGCCAGCAGCCAGGAGACAGGGGGGACCGGGGAGCTGTTTTTT,CASSQETGGTGELFF
.,TRBJ2-7,.,TRBV5-6,TGTGCCAGCAGCTTGGCCGGGTCTTCCTACGAGCAGTACTTC,CASSLAGSSYEQYF
once,TRBJ2-7,.,TRBV5-1,TGCGCCAGCAGCTTGGACTTCTACGAGCAGTACTTC,CASSLDFYEQYF
.,TRBJ2-6,TRBD1,TRBV3-1/TRBV3-2,TGTGCCAGCAGCCCCACAGGGGCGCTCTCTGGGGCCAACGTCCTGACTTTC,CASSPTGALSGANVLTF
.,TRBJ2-5,TRBD2,TRBV12-3/TRBV12-4,TGTGCCAGCAAGCGGGGAGGAGAGACCCAGTACTTC,CASKRGGETQYF
.,TRBJ2-4,TRBD2,TRBV28,TGTGCCAGCAGGGCCCATCTAGCGGGAGAGGCCAAAAACATTCAGTACTTC,CASRAHLAGEAKNIQYF
.,TRBJ2-1,TRBD1,TRBV5-1,TGCGCCAGCAGCTTGTCTCCCGGGACAGGGCTGGTGAGTGAGCAGTTCTTC,CASSLSPGTGLVSEQFF
.,TRBJ1-2,.,TRBV5-4,TGTGCCAGCAGCCTGGATCAGGGTTTTTTGGTTGGCTACACCTTC,CASSLDQGFLVGYTF
.,TRBJ1-2,TRBD1,TRBV5-5,TGTGCCAGCAGCTTGGGACAGGGAGGCTATGGCTACACCTTC,CASSLGQGGYGYTF
.,TRBJ1-2,.,TRBV29-1,TGCAGCGTCGCAGGGTTCTATGGCTACACCTTC,CSVAGFYGYTF
.,TRBJ2-2,TRBD2,TRBV7-2,TGTGCCAGCACCCCCCCCGGACTAGCGGCGAACACCGGGGAGCTGTTTTTT,CASTPPGLAANTGELFF
.,TRBJ2-7,TRBD1,TRBV28,TGTGCCAGCAGGCCCCCGGGACAGGGGGTCCACGAGCAGTACTTC,CASRPPGQGVHEQYF
.,TRBJ2-7,TRBD2,TRBV27,TGTGCCAGCAGCGCCACCACTCTAGCGGGAGTCTACGAGCAGTACTTC,CASSATTLAGVYEQYF
many,TRBJ2-1,.,TRBV4-1,TGCGCCAGCAGCCAAGACCGGGGACTTTCTACAAGGGAGCAGTTCTTC,CASSQDRGLSTREQFF
.,TRBJ2-7,TRBD1,TRBV18,TGTGCCAGCCTCCGGGACAGGGACGGGGAGCAGTACTTC,CASLRDRDGEQYF
.,TRBJ2-7,TRBD1,TRBV5-4,TGTGCCAGCAGCTACCGGACAGGGGGCGCCTACGAGCAGTACTTC,CASSYRTGGAYEQYF
few,TRBJ2-7,.,TRBV6-5,TGTGCCAGTCGTCGCCAGGGCGAGCAGTACTTC,CASRRQGEQYF
.,TRBJ2-7,.,TRBV18,TGTGCCAGCTCACCACGGGCGATCTACGAGCAGTACTTC,CASSPRAIYEQYF
.,TRBJ2-2,.,TRBV6-5,TGTGCCAGCAGTTACGAAACAGGGGCGGGGACCGGGGAGCTGTTTTTT,CASSYETGAGTGELFF
.,TRBJ2-7,.,TRBV11-3,TGTGCCAGCAGCCCTACCCGAGGAGCCTACGAGCAGTACTTC,CASSPTRGAYEQYF
.,TRBJ2-1,.,TRBV12-3/TRBV12-4,TGTGCCAGCAGCGAGACTAGAAATGAGCAGTTCTTC,CASSETRNEQFF